This T cell receptor (beta chain) was found in a study of T-cell reconstitution after alpha-beta-depleted transplantation in children. Broader study findings: Some patients owed their high day-60 TCRbeta diversity to surviving recipient T cells and thymic progenitors. As was reported, about two months after transplant, alpha-beta T cells came from several hundred expanded graft clones. Newly produced T cells mostly accounted for T-cell counts and diversity one year post-transplant.

TCRbeta library preparation incorporated unique molecular identifiers. TCRdb called the PCR reads again in MiXCR, with one record for every CDR3 protein. The table includes roughly 70,000 distinct CDR3 sequences, 4.9% detected once. Germline loops: CDR1 LNHDA, CDR2 SQIVND (reference sequence). The CDR3 is 15 residues long. V was pared by 5 bases and J by 0 bases, with 3 bases of the junction left unmatched. Turning to this clonotype: Its antigen is unidentified.

Specimen: PBMCs, mostly from graft donor cells, collected 180 days after TCRalphabeta/CD19-depleted stem cell transplant. V usage is TRBV19 and J usage is TRBJ2-2; 7 bases are a match to TRBD1. The receptor comes from a boy in the first two years of life who had a stem cell transplant for acute myeloid leukemia, so the T cells may come from the graft donor. CDR3 bases: TGTGCCAGTAGTCGAGGGACAGCGAACACCGGGGAGCTGTTTTTT. This sequence encodes CASSRGTANTGELFF.